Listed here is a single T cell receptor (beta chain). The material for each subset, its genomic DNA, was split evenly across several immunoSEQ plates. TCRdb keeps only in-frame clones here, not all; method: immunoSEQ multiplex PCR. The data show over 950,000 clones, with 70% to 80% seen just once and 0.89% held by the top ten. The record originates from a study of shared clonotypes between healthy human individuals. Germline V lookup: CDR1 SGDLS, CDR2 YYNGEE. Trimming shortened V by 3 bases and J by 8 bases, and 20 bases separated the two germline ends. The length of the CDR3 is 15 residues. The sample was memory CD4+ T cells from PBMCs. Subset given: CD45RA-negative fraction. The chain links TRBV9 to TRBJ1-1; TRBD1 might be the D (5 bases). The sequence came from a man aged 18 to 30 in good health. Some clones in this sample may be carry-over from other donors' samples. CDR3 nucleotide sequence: TGTGCCAGCAGCGCGACCGGGACCACGGGCATGGAAGCTTTCTTT. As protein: CASSATGTTGMEAFF.